The 18 T cell receptor beta chains below were found in one sample sequenced in a study of cytotoxic CD8 clonotypes in ibrutinib-treated CLL. TCRdb's table, derived via immunoSEQ multiplex PCR, lists solely in-frame clones and lacks some. Of 200,000 to 250,000 clones in the sample, under 80% are singletons; the top ten hold 15%. The starting material was PBMCs, obtained after 24 months of ibrutinib treatment. Receptor source: a human donor with chronic lymphocytic leukemia.

The chain joins TRBV27 to TRBJ2-1, with 9 bases matching TRBD2. Germline V gene sequence: CDR1 MNHEY, CDR2 SMNVEV (reference sequence). The CDR3 has 15 residues. Unmatched junction bases numbered 4, after V lost 4 bases and J lost 3 bases. The CDR3 here is CASSYSGGGYNEQFF. As DNA, the CDR3 is TGTGCCAGCAGTTATAGCGGGGGAGGCTACAATGAGCAGTTCTTC.

The chain has TRBV7-9 and TRBJ2-2; no clear D. The germline V and J ends were trimmed by 3 bases and 7 bases, with 9 bases remaining between them. Germline CDR1 and CDR2: SEHNR and FQNEAQ (reference sequence). CDR3 length equals 13 residues. The CDR3 coding sequence is TGTGCCAGCAGCTTCCAGTTCCTCGGGGAGCTGTTTTTT. Translated: CASSFQFLGELFF.

The genes are TRBV27 and TRBJ2-1; D call uncertain. Trimming took off 3 bases at V and 0 bases at J, with 9 bases between the two ends. The V gene's germline CDR1 is MNHEY and CDR2 SMNVEV (reference sequence). The CDR3 consists of 15 residues. The CDR3 reads CASSFSVISYNEQFF. The CDR3 DNA follows: TGTGCCAGCAGTTTTTCGGTTATCTCCTACAATGAGCAGTTCTTC.

V is TRBV29-1 and J is TRBJ2-5; possible D gene TRBD1, 5 bases. Trimming left V 6 bases short and J 0 bases short, with 8 bases between. The CDR3 has 12 residues. In germline, CDR1 is SQVTM, CDR2 ANQGSEA. CDR3 bases: TGCAGCGTCCCGACAGACCAAGAGACCCAGTACTTC. Translating it yields CSVPTDQETQYF.

CDR3 sequence reads: CSAPKNTGELFF. The CDR3 DNA reads TGCAGCGCCCCTAAGAACACCGGGGAGCTGTTTTTT. This sequence joins TRBV29-1 and TRBJ2-2; D unresolved. The CDR3 covers 12 residues. V was shortened by 7 bases and J by 1 base, with 7 bases between the two germline ends. The germline gives CDR1 SQVTM, CDR2 ANQGSEA.

The chain employs TRBV5-4 and TRBJ2-5, with a tentative D call TRBD2 (6 bases). Between the trimmed V and J ends, which lost 4 bases and 2 bases, there was a span of 9 bases. CDR1 and CDR2 from the germline V gene are SGHNT and YYREEE (reference sequence). CDR3 length equals 13 residues. The CDR3 is CASSPGLQETQYF. CDR3 bases: TGTGCCAGCAGCCCGGGACTTCAAGAGACCCAGTACTTC. The whole variable domain, filled in from reference TRBV5-4 and TRBJ2-5, reads ETGVTQSPTHLIKTRGQQVTLRCSSQSGHNTVSWYQQALGQGPQFIFQYYREEENGRGNFPPRFSGLQFPNYSSELNVNALELDDSALYLCASSPGLQETQYFGPGTRLLVL.

The chain employs TRBV15 and TRBJ2-3; no reliable D call. Germline CDR1 is LNHNV and CDR2 is YYDKDF (reference sequence). The CDR3 extends over 14 amino acids. V gave up 0 bases and J gave up 3 bases, with 7 bases separating them. The CDR3 nucleotides read TGTGCCACCAGCAGAGATTCCCCAACAGATACGCAGTATTTT. Translated, it gives CATSRDSPTDTQYF.

The chain joins TRBV4-1 to TRBJ2-1; D is perhaps TRBD1 or TRBD2 (5 bases each). With 0 bases removed from V and 2 bases from J, the gap between germline ends came to 14 bases. Germline CDR1 MGHRA, CDR2 YSYEKL. The CDR3 totals 17 residues. CDR3 bases: TGCGCCAGCAGCCAAGATGGGGGATTAGGTCCCTACAATGAGCAGTTCTTC. Residues: CASSQDGGLGPYNEQFF.

This clone has at least ten counts. The rearrangement links TRBV15 to TRBJ2-2, with TRBD1 matching 9 bases. The CDR3 runs 17 residues. The V gene's germline CDR1 is LNHNV and CDR2 YYDKDF (reference sequence). V lost 3 bases and J lost 6; bases outside the gene matches: 11. Here the CDR3 DNA reads TGTGCCACCAGCAGGGAACAGGGGGCCCTGAGGGCCGGGGAGCTGTTTTTT. Its protein product is CATSREQGALRAGELFF.

The gene calls are TRBV19 and TRBJ2-2, with TRBD2 matching over 8 bases. With 2 bases clipped from V and 0 bases from J, the junction kept 14 bases outside the gene matches. This CDR3 spans 20 amino acids. CDR1 is LNHDA, CDR2 SQIVND, per germline (reference sequence). In nucleotides, the CDR3 is TGTGCCAGTAGTATATCGGGCCGACTAGCGACCTTCGCGAACACCGGGGAGCTGTTTTTT. Protein product: CASSISGRLATFANTGELFF.

CDR3 nucleotide sequence: TGTGCCAGCAAGCGGGAGCTAAGCACAGATACGCAGTATTTT. Residues: CASKRELSTDTQYF. This sequence joins TRBV6-5 and TRBJ2-3; TRBD2 matches at 8 bases. Germline V gene lookup returns CDR1 MNHEY and CDR2 SVGAGI. V lost 7 bases, J lost 0 bases, and 3 bases stayed unmatched. The length of the CDR3 is 14 residues.

The table lists this clone with a count of one. The V and J genes are TRBV4-1 and TRBJ2-7; D is possibly TRBD2 (5 bases). Trimming shortened V by 0 bases and J by 3 bases, and 9 bases separated the two germline ends. Germline values: CDR1 MGHRA, CDR2 YSYEKL. There are 14 residues in the CDR3. The CDR3 spells CASSQDGGYYEQYF. The CDR3 DNA reads as TGCGCCAGCAGCCAAGACGGAGGTTACTACGAGCAGTACTTC.

A word on this clone: Distinct nucleotide sequences in the sample also encode this CDR3. This chain connects TRBV6-6 to TRBJ2-1; 10 bases map to TRBD2. V gave up 4 bases and J gave up 5 bases; unmatched junction bases: 5. The CDR3 is 15 residues long. Germline V gives CDR1 MNHNY, CDR2 SVGAGI (reference sequence). The CDR3 reads CASSSRTSGDNEQFF. In nucleotides, the CDR3 is TGTGCCAGCAGTTCTCGGACTAGCGGCGACAATGAGCAGTTCTTC.

This CDR3 reads CASSWLGRNYGYTF. CDR3 nucleotides: TGTGCCAGCTCTTGGTTGGGCAGAAACTATGGCTACACCTTC. The chain couples TRBV28 to TRBJ1-2; D is ambiguous. The CDR3 consists of 14 residues. V shed 8 bases and J shed 2 bases, with 15 bases lying between them. Germline CDR1 reads MDHEN; CDR2 reads SYDVKM.

J is TRBJ2-5 and V is TRBV25-1; TRBD1 is a possible D gene (6 bases). The CDR3 extends over 15 amino acids. The germline V gene encodes CDR1 MGHDK and CDR2 SYGVNS. The germline V and J ends were trimmed by 2 bases and 2 bases, with 12 bases remaining between them. The CDR3, as DNA: TGTGCCAGCAGTGAACCCGGGACAACTCAAGAGACCCAGTACTTC. Translating gives CASSEPGTTQETQYF.

This clone was detected a few times. This sample includes further DNA sequences coding for the same CDR3. The chain combines TRBV29-1 with TRBJ2-5; no firm D call. The V end was cut by 4 bases, the J end by 1 base, with 1 base between. Germline V gives CDR1 SQVTM, CDR2 ANQGSEA. The CDR3 has 10 residues. CDR3: CSVVQETQYF. CDR3 nucleotides: TGCAGCGTTGTCCAAGAGACCCAGTACTTC.

This clone was counted only a few times. The genes are TRBV5-1 and TRBJ2-1, with 9 bases aligning to TRBD2. V dropped 0 bases and J dropped 5; count of bases not matched to a gene: 6. The germline V gene has CDR1 SGHRS and CDR2 YFSETQ. This CDR3 spans 16 amino acids. The CDR3: CASSLVSSGIDNEQFF. CDR3 sequence (DNA): TGCGCCAGCAGCTTGGTGTCTAGCGGGATCGACAATGAGCAGTTCTTC.

This chain uses TRBV9 with TRBJ1-2; D ambiguous. The V gene's germline CDR1 is SGDLS and CDR2 YYNGEE. Trimming shortened V by 4 bases and J by 2 bases, and 15 bases separated the two germline ends. The CDR3 covers 15 residues. CDR3 amino acids: CASSPQTGSNYGYTF. CDR3 bases: TGTGCCAGCAGCCCACAGACGGGTTCGAACTATGGCTACACCTTC.